This TCR beta chain came from a study of blood T cell repertoires in COVID-19. V lost 6 bases, J lost 5 bases, and 14 bases lay in between. The CDR3 sequence is 14 residues long. Germline assignment: CDR1 SQVTM and CDR2 ANQGSEA. As processed by the authors: Estimated nucleated cell counts came from reference gene primer amplification. Produced via immunoSEQ multiplex PCR; TCRdb's table is partial and in-frame only. V and J calls and clone size come straight from that table; D and trimming were deduced from the DNA. The data show around 150,000 clones, more than 65% seen once. This clone appeared a few times.

The gene calls are TRBV29-1 and TRBJ2-6, with unresolved D. The receptor comes from a man aged 45-60 years who had recovered from COVID-19. Sequences were obtained from PBMCs or T cells enriched from blood (not recorded which). CDR3 nucleotides: TGCAGCGTGAGAGAGGTTCATCGGGCCAACGTCCTGACTTTC. It codes for CSVREVHRANVLTF.